This T cell receptor (beta chain) was observed in a study of cytomegalovirus exposure and HLA in healthy donors. A few counts support this clone. Its antigen is as yet unknown. Regarding the study as a whole: In a later analysis, TCR beta V- and J-gene trimming was associated with a missense DCLRE1C variant. According to the study, around 180 TCR beta chains were cytomegalovirus-associated.

The donors were healthy bone marrow donors. V lost 4 bases and J lost 4; bases outside the gene matches: 7. Looked up from germline, CDR1 is SGDLS and CDR2 is YYNGEE. The CDR3 is made up of 14 amino acids. The PCR made use of 60 Vbeta and 13 Jbeta primers. Source study methods: Counted up in a later analysis, unique TCR beta chains came to some 82 million, with around 10 million shared. TCRdb's copy holds only in-frame clones and misses some; the assay was immunoSEQ multiplex PCR. The V and J calls and clone size come from that table; D and trimming were worked out from the DNA. The top ten clones hold 13% to 15% of a sample with roughly 200,000 clones, about four fifths of them seen once.

The chain couples TRBV9 to TRBJ1-1; TRBD1 aligns across 7 bases. The sequenced sample consisted of PBMCs. This clonotype was sampled from a woman in her thirties in good health and CMV-seropositive. The CDR3 is CASSLTTGATEAFF. The CDR3 DNA reads TGTGCCAGCAGCCTGACTACAGGGGCCACTGAAGCTTTCTTT.